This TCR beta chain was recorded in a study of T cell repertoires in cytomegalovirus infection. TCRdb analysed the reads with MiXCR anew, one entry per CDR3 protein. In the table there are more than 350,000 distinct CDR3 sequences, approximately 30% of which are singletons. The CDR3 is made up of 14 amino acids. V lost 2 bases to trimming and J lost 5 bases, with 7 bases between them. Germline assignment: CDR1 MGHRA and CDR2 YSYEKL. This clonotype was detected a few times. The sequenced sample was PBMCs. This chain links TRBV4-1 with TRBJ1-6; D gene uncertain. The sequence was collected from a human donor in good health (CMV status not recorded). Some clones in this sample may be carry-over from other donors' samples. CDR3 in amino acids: CASSQPANNSPLHF. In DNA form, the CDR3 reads TGCGCCAGCAGCCAACCGGCGAATAATTCACCCCTCCACTTT.